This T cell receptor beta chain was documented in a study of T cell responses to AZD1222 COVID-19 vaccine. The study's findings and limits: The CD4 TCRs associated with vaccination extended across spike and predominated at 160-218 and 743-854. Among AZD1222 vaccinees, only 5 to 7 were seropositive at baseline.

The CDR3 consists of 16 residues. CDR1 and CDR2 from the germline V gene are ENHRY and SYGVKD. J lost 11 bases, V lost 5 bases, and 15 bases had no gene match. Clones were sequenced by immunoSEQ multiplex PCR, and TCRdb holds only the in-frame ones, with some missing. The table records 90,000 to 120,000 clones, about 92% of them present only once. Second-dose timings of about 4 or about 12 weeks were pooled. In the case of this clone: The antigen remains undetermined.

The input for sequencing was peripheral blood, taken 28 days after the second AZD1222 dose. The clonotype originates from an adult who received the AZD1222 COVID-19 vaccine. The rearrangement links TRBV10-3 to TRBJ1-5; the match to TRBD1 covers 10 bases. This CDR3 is CAISSAGGQGSLAQHF. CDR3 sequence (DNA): TGTGCCATCAGTTCCGCCGGGGGACAGGGGTCCCTGGCCCAGCATTTT.